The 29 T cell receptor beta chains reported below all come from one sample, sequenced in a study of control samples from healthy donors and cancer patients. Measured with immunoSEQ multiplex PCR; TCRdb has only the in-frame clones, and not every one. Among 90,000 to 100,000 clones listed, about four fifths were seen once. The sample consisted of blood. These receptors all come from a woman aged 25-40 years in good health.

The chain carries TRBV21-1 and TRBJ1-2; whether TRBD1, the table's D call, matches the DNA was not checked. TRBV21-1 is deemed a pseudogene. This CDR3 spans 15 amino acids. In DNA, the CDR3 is TGTGCCAGCAGCGCCGGACAGGGAATAGTAATAGGCTACACCTTC. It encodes CASSAGQGIVIGYTF.

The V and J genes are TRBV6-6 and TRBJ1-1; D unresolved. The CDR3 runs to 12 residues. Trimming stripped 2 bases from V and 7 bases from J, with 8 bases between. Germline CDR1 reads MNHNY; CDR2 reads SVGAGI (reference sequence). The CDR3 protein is CASSYVRGEAFF. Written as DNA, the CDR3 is TGTGCCAGCAGTTACGTTCGGGGTGAAGCTTTCTTT.

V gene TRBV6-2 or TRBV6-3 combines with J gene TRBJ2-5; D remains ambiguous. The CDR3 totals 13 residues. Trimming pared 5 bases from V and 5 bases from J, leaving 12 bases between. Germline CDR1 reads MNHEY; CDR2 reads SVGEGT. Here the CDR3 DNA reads TGTGCCAGCAGTATCGGATCCGGGGAGACCCAGTACTTC. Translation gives CASSIGSGETQYF.

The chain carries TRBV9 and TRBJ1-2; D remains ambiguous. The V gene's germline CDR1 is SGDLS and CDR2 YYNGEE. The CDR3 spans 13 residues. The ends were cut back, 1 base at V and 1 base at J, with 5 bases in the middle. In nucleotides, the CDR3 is TGTGCCAGCAGCGTAAAATTTAACTATGGCTACACCTTC. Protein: CASSVKFNYGYTF. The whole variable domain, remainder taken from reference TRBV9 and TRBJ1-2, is DSGVTQTPKHLITATGQRVTLRCSPRSGDLSVYWYQQSLDQGLQFLIQYYNGEERAKGNILERFSAQQFPDLHSELNLSSLELGDSALYFCASSVKFNYGYTFGSGTRLTVV.

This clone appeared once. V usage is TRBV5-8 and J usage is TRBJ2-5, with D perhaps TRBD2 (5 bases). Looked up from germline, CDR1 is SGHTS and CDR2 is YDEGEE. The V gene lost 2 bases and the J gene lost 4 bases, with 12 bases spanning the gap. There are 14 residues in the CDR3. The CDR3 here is CASSLGSRGETQYF. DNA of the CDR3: TGTGCCAGCAGCTTAGGTAGTCGGGGAGAGACCCAGTACTTC.

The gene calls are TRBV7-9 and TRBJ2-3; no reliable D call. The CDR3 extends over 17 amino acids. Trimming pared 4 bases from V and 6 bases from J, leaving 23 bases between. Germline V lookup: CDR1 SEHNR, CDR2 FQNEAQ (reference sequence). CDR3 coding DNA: TGTGCCAGCAGCTACTCCGGTACCAGAATGGTCACCGATACGCAGTATTTT. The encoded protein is CASSYSGTRMVTDTQYF.

In DNA form, the CDR3 reads TGTGCCAGCAGCCAGGGAAGGGACCCAGCTAGGGAGACCCAGTACTTC. Its translation is CASSQGRDPARETQYF. The chain employs TRBV3-1 (or the pseudogene TRBV3-2) and TRBJ2-5; D may match TRBD1 or TRBD2 (5 bases each). The V end lost 3 bases, the J end lost 5 bases, and 19 bases lay between the germline ends. This CDR3 is built from 16 residues. Germline V gene data show CDR1 as LGHDT and CDR2 as YNNKEL (reference sequence).

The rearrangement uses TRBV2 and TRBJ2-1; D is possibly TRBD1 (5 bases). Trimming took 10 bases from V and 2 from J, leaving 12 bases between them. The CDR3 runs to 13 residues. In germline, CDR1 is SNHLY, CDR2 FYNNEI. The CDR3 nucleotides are TGTGCCATCCGACAGAGTACCTACAATGAGCAGTTCTTC. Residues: CAIRQSTYNEQFF.

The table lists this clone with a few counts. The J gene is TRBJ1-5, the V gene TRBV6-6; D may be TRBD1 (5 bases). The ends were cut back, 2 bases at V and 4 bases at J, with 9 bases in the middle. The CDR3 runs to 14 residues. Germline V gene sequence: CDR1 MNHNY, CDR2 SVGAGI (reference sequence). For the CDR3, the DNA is TGTGCCAGCAGTTACAGACAGCCAAATCAGCCCCAGCATTTT. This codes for CASSYRQPNQPQHF.

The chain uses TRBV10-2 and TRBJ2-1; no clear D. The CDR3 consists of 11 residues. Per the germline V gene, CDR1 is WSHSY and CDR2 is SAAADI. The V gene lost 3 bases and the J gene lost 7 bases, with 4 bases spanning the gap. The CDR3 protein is CASSEGNEQFF. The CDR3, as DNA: TGCGCCAGCAGTGAAGGTAATGAGCAGTTCTTC.

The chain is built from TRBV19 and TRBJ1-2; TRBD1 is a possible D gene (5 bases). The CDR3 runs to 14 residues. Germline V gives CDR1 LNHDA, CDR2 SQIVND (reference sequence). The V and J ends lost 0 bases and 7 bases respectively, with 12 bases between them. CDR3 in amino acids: CASSIDRGRTGYTF. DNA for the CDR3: TGTGCCAGTAGTATAGATCGGGGCAGAACTGGCTACACCTTC.

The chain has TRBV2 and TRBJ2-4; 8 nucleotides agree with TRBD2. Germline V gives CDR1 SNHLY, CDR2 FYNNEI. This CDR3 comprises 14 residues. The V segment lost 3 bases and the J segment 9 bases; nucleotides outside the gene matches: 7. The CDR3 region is CASSDGTGRGIQYF. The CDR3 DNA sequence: TGTGCCAGCAGTGACGGGACCGGGAGGGGCATTCAGTACTTC.

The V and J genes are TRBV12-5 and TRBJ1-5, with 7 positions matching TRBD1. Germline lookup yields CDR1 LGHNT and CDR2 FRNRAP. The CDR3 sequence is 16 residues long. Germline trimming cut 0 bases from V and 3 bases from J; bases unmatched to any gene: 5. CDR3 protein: CASGLVFGQVNQPQHF. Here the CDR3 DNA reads TGTGCTAGTGGTTTGGTATTTGGACAGGTCAATCAGCCCCAGCATTTT.

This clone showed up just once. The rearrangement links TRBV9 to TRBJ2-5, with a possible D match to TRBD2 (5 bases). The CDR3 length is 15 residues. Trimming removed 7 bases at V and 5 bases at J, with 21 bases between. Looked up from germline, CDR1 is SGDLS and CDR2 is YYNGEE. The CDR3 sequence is CASPLYKLVDETQYF. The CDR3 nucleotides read TGTGCCAGCCCCCTTTATAAACTAGTAGACGAGACCCAGTACTTC.

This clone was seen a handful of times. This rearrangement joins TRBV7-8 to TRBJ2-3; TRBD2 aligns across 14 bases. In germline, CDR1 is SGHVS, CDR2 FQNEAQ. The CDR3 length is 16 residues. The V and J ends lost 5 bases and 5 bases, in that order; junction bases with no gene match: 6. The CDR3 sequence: CASSGRLAGGVDTQYF. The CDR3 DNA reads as TGTGCCAGCAGCGGGCGACTAGCGGGGGGGGTAGATACGCAGTATTTT. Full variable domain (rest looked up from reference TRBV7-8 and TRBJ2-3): GAGVSQSPRYKVAKRGQDVALRCDPISGHVSLFWYQQALGQGPEFLTYFQNEAQLDKSGLPSDRFFAERPEGSVSTLKIQRTQQEDSAVYLCASSGRLAGGVDTQYFGPGTRLTVL.

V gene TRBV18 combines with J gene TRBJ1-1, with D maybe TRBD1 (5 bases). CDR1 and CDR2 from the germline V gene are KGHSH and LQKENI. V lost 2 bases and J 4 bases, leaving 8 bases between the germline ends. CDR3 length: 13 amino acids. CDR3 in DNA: TGTGCCAGCTCACCAGAGGGGCCCACTGAAGCTTTCTTT. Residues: CASSPEGPTEAFF.

The DNA of the CDR3 is TGTGCCAGCAGCCAAGATCTCAGTTTATTTGGCTACGAGCAGTACTTC. Translated: CASSQDLSLFGYEQYF. The rearrangement links TRBV4-2 to TRBJ2-7; D unclear. CDR1 and CDR2 from the germline V gene are LGHNA and YNFKEQ. This CDR3 has 16 amino acids. The germline V and J ends were trimmed by 0 bases and 3 bases, with 15 bases remaining between them.

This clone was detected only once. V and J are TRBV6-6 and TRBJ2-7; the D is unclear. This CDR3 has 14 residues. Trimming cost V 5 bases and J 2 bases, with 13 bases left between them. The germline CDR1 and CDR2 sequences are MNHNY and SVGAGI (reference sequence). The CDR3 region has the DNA TGTGCCAGCAGTGACACGTCGCAGACCTACGAGCAGTACTTC. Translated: CASSDTSQTYEQYF.

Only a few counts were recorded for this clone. The DNA of the CDR3 is TGTGCCAGCAGCGCCAGAAGGACAGAAAACTATGGCTACACCTTC. This translates into CASSARRTENYGYTF. The V call is TRBV9, the J call TRBJ1-2; weak D call: TRBD1 (6 bases). The V gene lost 3 bases and the J gene lost 2 bases, with 14 bases spanning the gap. The CDR3 is 15 residues long. CDR1 is SGDLS and CDR2 is YYNGEE in the germline V gene.

The CDR3 coding sequence is TGTGCCAGCAGTTACATGGCAGGGACAGGGCCGTCACCCCTCCACTTT. Translation gives CASSYMAGTGPSPLHF. J is TRBJ1-6 and V is TRBV6-5; 9 bases map to TRBD1. V lost 2 bases, J lost 10 bases, and 9 bases stayed unmatched. CDR1 MNHEY and CDR2 SVGAGI come from the germline V gene. The CDR3 has 16 residues.

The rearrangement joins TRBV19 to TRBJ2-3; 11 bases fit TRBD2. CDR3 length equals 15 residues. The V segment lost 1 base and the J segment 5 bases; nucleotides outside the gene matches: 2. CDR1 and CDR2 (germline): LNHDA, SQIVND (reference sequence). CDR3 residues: CASSIGGLAGDTQYF. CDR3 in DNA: TGTGCCAGTAGTATAGGTGGACTAGCGGGAGATACGCAGTATTTT. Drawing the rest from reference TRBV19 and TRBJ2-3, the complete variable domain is DGGITQSPKYLFRKEGQNVTLSCEQNLNHDAMYWYRQDPGQGLRLIYYSQIVNDFQKGDIAEGYSVSREKKESFPLTVTSAQKNPTAFYLCASSIGGLAGDTQYFGPGTRLTVL.

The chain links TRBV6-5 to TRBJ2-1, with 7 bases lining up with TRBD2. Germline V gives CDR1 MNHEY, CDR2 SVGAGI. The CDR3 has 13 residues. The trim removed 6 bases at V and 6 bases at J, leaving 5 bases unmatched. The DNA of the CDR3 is TGTGCCAGCAGGGGACGGGAGGTCAATGAGCAGTTCTTC. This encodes CASRGREVNEQFF.

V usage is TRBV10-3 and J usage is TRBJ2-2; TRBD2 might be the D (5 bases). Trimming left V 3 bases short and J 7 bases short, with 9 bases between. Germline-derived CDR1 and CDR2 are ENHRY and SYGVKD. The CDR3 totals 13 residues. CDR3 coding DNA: TGTGCCATCAGTGAACCGGGATACGGGGAGCTGTTTTTT. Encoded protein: CAISEPGYGELFF.

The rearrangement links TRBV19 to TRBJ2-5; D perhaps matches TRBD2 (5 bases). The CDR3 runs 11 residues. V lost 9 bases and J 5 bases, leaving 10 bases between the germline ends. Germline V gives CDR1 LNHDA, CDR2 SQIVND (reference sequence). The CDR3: CASRAGETQYF. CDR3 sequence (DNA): TGTGCCAGCCGGGCGGGTGAGACCCAGTACTTC.

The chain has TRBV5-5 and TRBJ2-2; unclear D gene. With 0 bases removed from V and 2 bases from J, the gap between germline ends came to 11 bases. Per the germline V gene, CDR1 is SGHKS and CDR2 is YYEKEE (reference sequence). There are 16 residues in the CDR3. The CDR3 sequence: CASSLVLGKNTGELFF. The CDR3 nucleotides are TGTGCCAGCAGCTTGGTTCTGGGAAAAAACACCGGGGAGCTGTTTTTT.

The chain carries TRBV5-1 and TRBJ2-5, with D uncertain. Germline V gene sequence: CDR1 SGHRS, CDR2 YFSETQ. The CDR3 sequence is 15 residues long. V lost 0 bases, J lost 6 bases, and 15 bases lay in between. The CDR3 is CASSLVVSLGKTQYF. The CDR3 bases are TGCGCCAGCAGCTTGGTAGTCAGCCTAGGGAAGACCCAGTACTTC.

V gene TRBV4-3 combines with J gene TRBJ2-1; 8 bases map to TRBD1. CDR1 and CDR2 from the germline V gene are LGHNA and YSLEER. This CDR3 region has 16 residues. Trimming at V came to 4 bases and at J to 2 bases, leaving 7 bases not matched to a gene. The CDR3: CASSPTTGGTYNEQFF. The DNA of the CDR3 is TGCGCCAGCAGCCCTACCACAGGGGGAACCTACAATGAGCAGTTCTTC.

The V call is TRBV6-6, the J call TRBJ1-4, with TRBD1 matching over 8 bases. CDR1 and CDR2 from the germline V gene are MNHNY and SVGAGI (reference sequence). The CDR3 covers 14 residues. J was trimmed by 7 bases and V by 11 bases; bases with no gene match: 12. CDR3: CAGAERQGREKLFF. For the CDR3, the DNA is TGTGCCGGCGCCGAAAGACAGGGGCGTGAAAAACTGTTTTTT.

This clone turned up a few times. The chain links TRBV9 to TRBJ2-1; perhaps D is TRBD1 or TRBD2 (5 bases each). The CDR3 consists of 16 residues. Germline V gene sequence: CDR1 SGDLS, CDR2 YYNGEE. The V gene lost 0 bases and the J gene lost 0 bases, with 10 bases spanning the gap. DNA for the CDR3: TGTGCCAGCAGCGTAGATGGGGACCCCTCCTACAATGAGCAGTTCTTC. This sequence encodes CASSVDGDPSYNEQFF.